This entry lists 32 T cell receptor beta chains sequenced from one sample in a study of response to subunit inactivated influenza vaccine. One entry per CDR3 protein, called by TCRdb with MiXCR from the RT-PCR reads. The table lists 540,000 or so distinct CDR3 sequences, 13% of them singletons. Sequencing used PBMCs from blood, obtained roughly 6 weeks after vaccination. These receptors all stem from a man in his fifties who received an inactivated influenza vaccine.

This rearrangement joins TRBV24-1 to TRBJ2-3, with TRBD2 matching over 8 bases. Losses at the gene ends were 0 bases for V and 2 bases for J; bases not matched to a gene: 3. The CDR3 sequence is 16 residues long. The V gene's germline CDR1 is KGHDR and CDR2 SFDVKD. CDR3 in amino acids: CATSDLGLADTDTQYF. In nucleotides, the CDR3 is TGTGCCACCAGTGATTTGGGACTAGCTGACACAGATACGCAGTATTTT.

This clonotype was recorded at least ten times. The chain links TRBV5-1 to TRBJ2-7, with 9 bases matching TRBD1. Trimming cost V 4 bases and J 5 bases; bases outside gene matches: 7. From germline, CDR1 is SGHRS and CDR2 YFSETQ. This CDR3 is 14 amino acids long. The CDR3 coding sequence is TGCGCCAGCAGCGTGGACAGGGGAGAACACGAGCAGTACTTC. This codes for CASSVDRGEHEQYF.

The chain combines TRBV11-2 with TRBJ2-7; 8 nucleotides align to TRBD1. The CDR3 is 15 residues long. The V and J ends lost 5 bases and 2 bases, in that order; junction bases with no gene match: 8. Germline CDR1 is SGHAT and CDR2 is FQNNGV. In DNA form, the CDR3 reads TGTGCCAGCAGCCCCCGGACAGGGAGCCCCTACGAGCAGTACTTC. Translation: CASSPRTGSPYEQYF.

This clonotype was counted a few times. The rearrangement uses TRBV12-3 or TRBV12-4 and TRBJ2-7, with 8 bases fitting TRBD2. The V gene end was trimmed by 7 bases and the J gene end by 4 bases; junction bases not matched to a gene: 6. This CDR3 contains 13 residues. The CDR3 coding sequence is TGTGCCAGCACAACGGGACTAGTTTACGAGCAGTACTTC. Translating it yields CASTTGLVYEQYF.

The chain combines TRBV20-1 with TRBJ2-7; 10 bases fit TRBD2. Trimming cost V 3 bases and J 0 bases; bases outside gene matches: 8. The CDR3 loop spans 16 amino acids. Germline CDR1 DFQATT, CDR2 SNEGSKA (reference sequence). The CDR3 nucleotides read TGCAGTGCTAGCCATCTAGCGGGGGTGCTCTCCTACGAGCAGTACTTC. It yields the protein CSASHLAGVLSYEQYF.

The rearrangement joins TRBV6-2 or TRBV6-3 to TRBJ2-1; no clear D. This CDR3 has 12 residues. Between the trimmed V and J ends, which lost 6 bases and 14 bases, there was a span of 17 bases. Germline V CDR1 and CDR2: MNHEY, SVGEGT. CDR3: CASSLPALGEFF. The DNA of the CDR3 is TGTGCCAGCAGCCTTCCGGCGCTCGGAGAGTTCTTC.

The rearrangement joins TRBV5-1 to TRBJ1-2, with unresolved D. Germline V gives CDR1 SGHRS, CDR2 YFSETQ. The V gene lost 5 bases and the J gene lost 1 base, with 12 bases spanning the gap. The CDR3 is 14 amino acids. This CDR3 reads CASRQSADNYGYTF. The CDR3 bases are TGCGCCAGCAGACAATCGGCGGATAACTATGGCTACACCTTC. The full variable domain, completed using reference TRBV5-1 and TRBJ1-2, is KAGVTQTPRYLIKTRGQQVTLSCSPISGHRSVSWYQQTPGQGLQFLFEYFSETQRNKGNFPGRFSGRQFSNSRSEMNVSTLELGDSALYLCASRQSADNYGYTFGSGTRLTVV.

This clonotype was picked up a small number of times. This sequence joins TRBV4-1 and TRBJ2-7; 11 bases match TRBD1. The V and J ends lost 0 bases and 4 bases, in that order; junction bases with no gene match: 5. The CDR3 has 16 amino acids. The V gene's germline CDR1 is MGHRA and CDR2 YSYEKL. CDR3 DNA sequence: TGCGCCAGCAGCCAAGATCGGACAGGGGGCTGGTACGAGCAGTACTTC. This sequence encodes CASSQDRTGGWYEQYF.

This clonotype came up a few times. The rearrangement uses TRBV18 and TRBJ2-7, with 10 bases matching TRBD1. CDR3 length: 14 residues. CDR1 and CDR2 (germline): KGHSH, LQKENI. The J segment lost 6 bases and the V segment lost 3 bases, leaving 5 bases of the junction unmatched. DNA for the CDR3: TGTGCCAGCTCACCCGGGACAGGGGTTGGCGAGCAGTACTTC. This sequence encodes CASSPGTGVGEQYF.

This clonotype has a count of ten or more. The V gene is TRBV7-2, the J gene TRBJ2-7; TRBD1 might be the D (5 bases). The CDR3 is 13 residues long. The V end was cut by 4 bases, the J end by 3 bases, with 10 bases between. In germline, CDR1 is SGHTA, CDR2 FQGNSA. As DNA, the CDR3 is TGTGCCAGCAGCTCCTCAGGGTTCTACGAGCAGTACTTC. This encodes CASSSSGFYEQYF.

The chain carries TRBV7-3 and TRBJ2-3; the D gene could be TRBD1 or TRBD2 (5 bases each). This CDR3 is 15 amino acids long. The V and J ends lost 5 bases and 2 bases respectively, with 14 bases between them. CDR1 and CDR2 (germline): SGHTA, FQGTGA. The DNA for the CDR3 is TGTGCCAGCAGCCTGGGACCGACGTACACAGATACGCAGTATTTT. Amino acids: CASSLGPTYTDTQYF.

This clonotype was recorded a few times. CDR3: CASSGTSGTDTQYF. In DNA form, the CDR3 reads TGTGCCAGCTCCGGGACTAGCGGCACAGATACGCAGTATTTT. The J gene is TRBJ2-3, the V gene TRBV6-1; TRBD2 aligns across 10 bases. Per germline, CDR1 MNHNS and CDR2 SASEGT. The ends lost 8 bases at V and 1 base at J; junction bases unmatched: 3. The CDR3 is 14 residues long.

This clonotype was seen repeatedly, ten times or more. The chain joins TRBV6-2 or TRBV6-3 to TRBJ2-1; 9 nucleotides align to TRBD2. From germline, CDR1 is MNHEY and CDR2 SVGEGT. Germline trimming cut 1 base from V and 4 bases from J; bases unmatched to any gene: 2. The length of the CDR3 is 15 residues. The CDR3 here is CASSYLAGDYNEQFF. CDR3 DNA sequence: TGTGCCAGCAGTTACTTAGCGGGGGATTACAATGAGCAGTTCTTC.

CDR3 region: CSSVPVTSGRADEQFF. The CDR3 DNA follows: TGCAGTAGTGTACCCGTGACTAGCGGGAGGGCCGATGAGCAGTTCTTC. The V gene is TRBV20-1, the J gene TRBJ2-1, with 14 positions matching TRBD2. The CDR3 length is 16 residues. The V gene's germline CDR1 is DFQATT and CDR2 SNEGSKA (reference sequence). The J segment lost 8 bases and the V segment lost 8 bases, leaving 14 bases of the junction unmatched.

This clonotype was counted many times. The CDR3 spells CASSPTGGAYEQYF. CDR3 nucleotides: TGTGCCAGCAGCCCGACCGGGGGGGCCTACGAGCAGTACTTC. The J gene is TRBJ2-7, the V gene TRBV7-3; 8 positions match TRBD2. CDR3 size: 14 residues. J was trimmed by 2 bases and V by 5 bases; bases with no gene match: 5. From germline, CDR1 is SGHTA and CDR2 FQGTGA.

This clonotype was seen repeatedly, ten times or more. The chain has TRBV7-8 and TRBJ2-2; 8 bases are shared with TRBD1. The V gene end was trimmed by 7 bases and the J gene end by 1 base; junction bases not matched to a gene: 2. Per germline, CDR1 SGHVS and CDR2 FQNEAQ. The CDR3 is 14 residues long. The CDR3 sequence: CASTDRGNTGELFF. Written as DNA, the CDR3 is TGTGCCAGCACCGACAGGGGGAACACCGGGGAGCTGTTTTTT.

A remark on this clonotype: Mismatch with germline at one junction end may stem from a read error. The chain has TRBV30 and TRBJ2-5, with 7 bases lining up with TRBD1. CDR3 length: 17 residues. Germline CDR1 GTSNPN, CDR2 SVGIG (reference sequence). CDR3 in amino acids: CAWSPAPGQIDQVTQYF. The CDR3 nucleotides read TGTGCCTGGAGTCCCGCACCGGGACAGATCGATCAAGTGACCCAGTACTTC.

This chain joins TRBV25-1 and TRBJ2-4; 8 positions agree with TRBD1. The J segment lost 5 bases and the V segment lost 1 base, leaving 4 bases of the junction unmatched. Germline-derived CDR1 and CDR2 are MGHDK and SYGVNS. CDR3 size: 15 residues. CDR3 nucleotides: TGTGCCAGCAGTGAATTAGAGACAGGGGAAAACATTCAGTACTTC. As protein: CASSELETGENIQYF. The entire variable domain, with the rest obtained from reference TRBV25-1 and TRBJ2-4, is as follows: EADIYQTPRYLVIGTGKKITLECSQTMGHDKMYWYQQDPGMELHLIHYSYGVNSTEKGDLSSESTVSRIRTEHFPLTLESARPSHTSQYLCASSELETGENIQYFGAGTRLSVL.

There are a few counts of this clonotype. J is TRBJ1-4 and V is TRBV20-1; tentatively, D is TRBD1 (5 bases). CDR1 and CDR2 (germline): DFQATT, SNEGSKA (reference sequence). Trimming took off 8 bases at V and 7 bases at J, with 17 bases between the two ends. This CDR3 has 13 amino acids. The CDR3 DNA is TGCAGTACTCGGCAGGGTCTGGGTGAAAAACTGTTTTTT. It encodes CSTRQGLGEKLFF.

This clonotype has a handful of counts. The chain carries TRBV11-1 and TRBJ2-7; D might be TRBD1 (7 bases). Trimming pared 5 bases from V and 5 bases from J, leaving 28 bases between. CDR1 SGHAT and CDR2 FQDESV come from the germline V gene (reference sequence). The CDR3 totals 18 residues. CDR3 sequence reads: CASSGRGGGGQDRNEQYF. The CDR3 DNA follows: TGTGCCAGCAGCGGAAGAGGGGGAGGAGGACAGGATCGCAACGAGCAGTACTTC.

This chain connects TRBV20-1 to TRBJ2-5; 10 positions agree with TRBD2. Germline lookup yields CDR1 DFQATT and CDR2 SNEGSKA (reference sequence). CDR3 length: 16 residues. V shed 0 bases, J shed 5 bases, and the junction held 9 bases outside the gene matches. The chain's CDR3 is CSARDRLAGAFETQYF. The CDR3 nucleotides are TGCAGTGCTAGAGATCGCCTAGCGGGAGCTTTCGAGACCCAGTACTTC.

The chain joins TRBV11-2 to TRBJ2-4, with TRBD1 identical over 9 bases. The V segment lost 1 base and the J segment 7 bases; nucleotides outside the gene matches: 5. This CDR3 comprises 15 residues. Germline values: CDR1 SGHAT, CDR2 FQNNGV. Written as DNA, the CDR3 is TGTGCCAGCAGCTTAGCGTTCGGACAGGGGAACATTCAGTACTTC. Encoded protein: CASSLAFGQGNIQYF.

The gene calls are TRBV29-1 and TRBJ2-7; possible D gene TRBD2, 6 bases. The CDR3 length is 14 residues. Germline V gives CDR1 SQVTM, CDR2 ANQGSEA. Trimming left V 4 bases short and J 3 bases short, with 16 bases between. CDR3 sequence: CSVGSTRLGYEQYF. The CDR3 nucleotides read TGCAGCGTTGGTTCGACTAGGCTTGGCTACGAGCAGTACTTC.

In its sample, this clonotype was seen a few times. This chain connects TRBV7-9 to TRBJ2-4; D is undetermined. The V end lost 5 bases, the J end lost 0 bases, and 8 bases lay between the germline ends. The CDR3 loop spans 14 amino acids. Germline values: CDR1 SEHNR, CDR2 FQNEAQ (reference sequence). The CDR3 protein is CASSTLLAKNIQYF. Here the CDR3 DNA reads TGTGCCAGCAGCACGTTACTAGCCAAAAACATTCAGTACTTC.

In its sample, this clonotype was seen a few times. V gene TRBV5-1 combines with J gene TRBJ1-1; perhaps TRBD1 as D (6 bases). Trimming took off 1 base at V and 3 bases at J, with 19 bases between the two ends. Germline V lookup: CDR1 SGHRS, CDR2 YFSETQ. CDR3 size: 17 residues. The CDR3 bases are TGCGCCAGCAGCTTGTTAGGGGGGGTTTATTGGGACACTGAAGCTTTCTTT. Amino acid sequence: CASSLLGGVYWDTEAFF. The whole variable domain, filled in from reference TRBV5-1 and TRBJ1-1, reads KAGVTQTPRYLIKTRGQQVTLSCSPISGHRSVSWYQQTPGQGLQFLFEYFSETQRNKGNFPGRFSGRQFSNSRSEMNVSTLELGDSALYLCASSLLGGVYWDTEAFFGQGTRLTVV.

The chain links TRBV5-1 to TRBJ2-3; D unclear. This CDR3 region has 13 residues. Germline V lookup: CDR1 SGHRS, CDR2 YFSETQ. Deletions cut 1 base from V and 8 bases from J, with 11 bases between. CDR3 sequence: CASSLSRRSTQYF. DNA for the CDR3: TGCGCCAGCAGCTTGTCCCGGCGCAGTACGCAGTATTTT.

The chain uses TRBV24-1 and TRBJ2-7; a weak D match, TRBD1 (7 bases). This CDR3 has 12 amino acids. Germline values: CDR1 KGHDR, CDR2 SFDVKD. V gave up 6 bases and J gave up 5 bases, with 10 bases separating them. CDR3 sequence: CATSPGGNEQYF. Written as DNA, the CDR3 is TGTGCCACCAGTCCAGGGGGGAACGAGCAGTACTTC.

The chain links TRBV20-1 to TRBJ2-1; 11 bases are a match to TRBD2. Germline trimming cut 0 bases from V and 4 bases from J; bases unmatched to any gene: 8. This CDR3 contains 17 residues. Germline V gene sequence: CDR1 DFQATT, CDR2 SNEGSKA (reference sequence). CDR3 bases: TGCAGTGCTAGAGATTTGCTGACTAGCGGGGTGTACAATGAGCAGTTCTTC. This codes for CSARDLLTSGVYNEQFF.

The CDR3, as DNA: TGCGCCAGCAGCCCCCAACCCGGGACAGTTACCTACGAGCAGTACTTC. Translation: CASSPQPGTVTYEQYF. V and J are TRBV4-1 and TRBJ2-7; 7 bases line up with TRBD1. Germline trimming cut 4 bases from V and 2 bases from J; bases unmatched to any gene: 11. CDR1 MGHRA and CDR2 YSYEKL come from the germline V gene. The length of the CDR3 is 16 residues.

The chain recombines TRBV7-9 with TRBJ2-6; D is ambiguous. CDR3 size: 14 residues. V gave up 8 bases and J gave up 2 bases, with 10 bases separating them. Germline V lookup: CDR1 SEHNR, CDR2 FQNEAQ (reference sequence). The DNA for the CDR3 is TGTGCCAGCTTAACTCGCCCTGGGGCCAACGTCCTGACTTTC. This encodes CASLTRPGANVLTF.

This clonotype was picked up a small number of times. The chain has TRBV6-1 and TRBJ2-5, with 10 bases that match TRBD2. V gave up 6 bases and J gave up 5 bases; unmatched junction bases: 12. Germline V gene data show CDR1 as MNHNS and CDR2 as SASEGT. The CDR3 sequence is 16 residues long. CDR3 loop: CASSLGQRGGGETQYF. In DNA form, the CDR3 reads TGTGCCAGCAGCCTGGGCCAGCGGGGGGGCGGGGAGACCCAGTACTTC.

The rearrangement links TRBV12-3 or TRBV12-4 to TRBJ2-1, with 8 bases that match TRBD1. The CDR3 contains 14 residues. The ends lost 8 bases at V and 9 bases at J; junction bases unmatched: 12. The CDR3: CASGPGTGRIEQFF. The CDR3 DNA sequence: TGTGCCAGCGGGCCCGGGACAGGAAGGATTGAGCAGTTCTTC.